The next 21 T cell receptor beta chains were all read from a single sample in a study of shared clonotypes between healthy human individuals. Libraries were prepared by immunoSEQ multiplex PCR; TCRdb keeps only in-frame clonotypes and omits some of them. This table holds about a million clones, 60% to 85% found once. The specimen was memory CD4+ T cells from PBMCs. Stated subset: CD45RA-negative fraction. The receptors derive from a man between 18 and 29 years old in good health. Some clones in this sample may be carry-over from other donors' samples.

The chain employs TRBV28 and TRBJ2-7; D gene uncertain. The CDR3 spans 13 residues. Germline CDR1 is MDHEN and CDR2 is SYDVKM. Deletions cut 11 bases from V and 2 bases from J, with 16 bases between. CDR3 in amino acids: CAAVSEKTYEQYF. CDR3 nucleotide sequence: TGTGCCGCGGTGTCGGAGAAGACCTACGAGCAGTACTTC.

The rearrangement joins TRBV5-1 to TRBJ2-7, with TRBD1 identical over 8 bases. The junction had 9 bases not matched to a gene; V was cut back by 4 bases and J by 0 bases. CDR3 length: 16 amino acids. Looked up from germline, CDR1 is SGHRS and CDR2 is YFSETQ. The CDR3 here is CASSKDRVGSSYEQYF. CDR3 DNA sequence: TGCGCCAGCAGCAAGGACAGGGTTGGAAGCTCCTACGAGCAGTACTTC.

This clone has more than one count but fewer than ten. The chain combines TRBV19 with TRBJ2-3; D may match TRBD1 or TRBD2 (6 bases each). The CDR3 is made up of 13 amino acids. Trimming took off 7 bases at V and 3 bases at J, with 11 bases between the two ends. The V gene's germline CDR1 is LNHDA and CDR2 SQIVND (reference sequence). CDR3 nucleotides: TGTGCCAGTAACCAGGGGAGGACAGATACGCAGTATTTT. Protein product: CASNQGRTDTQYF.

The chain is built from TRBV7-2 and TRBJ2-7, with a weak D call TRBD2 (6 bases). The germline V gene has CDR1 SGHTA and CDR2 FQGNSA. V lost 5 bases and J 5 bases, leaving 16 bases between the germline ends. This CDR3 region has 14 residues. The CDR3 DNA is TGTGCCAGCAGCCCGGAGCTAGCGAGGAACGAGCAGTACTTC. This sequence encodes CASSPELARNEQYF.

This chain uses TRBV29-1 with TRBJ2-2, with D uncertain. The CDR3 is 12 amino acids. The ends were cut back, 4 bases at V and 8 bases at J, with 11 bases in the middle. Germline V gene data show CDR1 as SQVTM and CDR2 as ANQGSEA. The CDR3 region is CSVAFQFGELFF. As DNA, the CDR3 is TGCAGCGTTGCCTTCCAATTTGGGGAGCTGTTTTTT.

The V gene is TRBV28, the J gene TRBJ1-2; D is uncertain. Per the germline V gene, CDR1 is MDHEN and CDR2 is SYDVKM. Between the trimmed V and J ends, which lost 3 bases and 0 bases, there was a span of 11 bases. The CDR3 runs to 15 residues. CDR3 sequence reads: CASSFTVETNYGYTF. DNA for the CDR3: TGTGCCAGCAGTTTTACAGTGGAGACTAACTATGGCTACACCTTC.

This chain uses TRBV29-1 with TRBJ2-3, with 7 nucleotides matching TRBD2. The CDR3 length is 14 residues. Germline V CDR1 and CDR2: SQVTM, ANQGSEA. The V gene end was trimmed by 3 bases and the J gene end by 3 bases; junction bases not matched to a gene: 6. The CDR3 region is CSVDGRTRTDTQYF. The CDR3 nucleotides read TGCAGCGTTGATGGGCGGACTAGAACAGATACGCAGTATTTT.

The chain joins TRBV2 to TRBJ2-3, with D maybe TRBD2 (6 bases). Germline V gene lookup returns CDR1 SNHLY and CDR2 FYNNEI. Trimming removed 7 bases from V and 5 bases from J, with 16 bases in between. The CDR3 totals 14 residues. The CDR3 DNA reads TGTGCCAGCAAAACGGGTGGAGGGCTAGATACGCAGTATTTT. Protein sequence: CASKTGGGLDTQYF.

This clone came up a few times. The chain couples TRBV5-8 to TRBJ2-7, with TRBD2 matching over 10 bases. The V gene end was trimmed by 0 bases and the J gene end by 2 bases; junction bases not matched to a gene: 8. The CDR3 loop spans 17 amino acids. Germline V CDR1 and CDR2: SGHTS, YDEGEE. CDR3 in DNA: TGTGCCAGCAGCTTGGGTTTCTGGACTAGCGGAGCCTACGAGCAGTACTTC. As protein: CASSLGFWTSGAYEQYF. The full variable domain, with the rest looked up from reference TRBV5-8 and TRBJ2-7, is EAGVTQSPTHLIKTRGQQATLRCSPISGHTSVYWYQQALGLGLQFLLWYDEGEERNRGNFPPRFSGRQFPNYSSELNVNALELEDSALYLCASSLGFWTSGAYEQYFGPGTRLTVT.

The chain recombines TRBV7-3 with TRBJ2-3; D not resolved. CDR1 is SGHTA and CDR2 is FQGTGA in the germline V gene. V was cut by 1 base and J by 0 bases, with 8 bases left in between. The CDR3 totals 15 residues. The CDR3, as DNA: TGTGCCAGCAGCTTAAACCCAGCTAGCACAGATACGCAGTATTTT. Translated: CASSLNPASTDTQYF. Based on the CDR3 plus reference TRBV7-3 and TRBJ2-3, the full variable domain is GAGVSQTPSNKVTEKGKYVELRCDPISGHTALYWYRQSLGQGPEFLIYFQGTGAADDSGLPNDRFFAVRPEGSVSTLKIQRTERGDSAVYLCASSLNPASTDTQYFGPGTRLTVL.

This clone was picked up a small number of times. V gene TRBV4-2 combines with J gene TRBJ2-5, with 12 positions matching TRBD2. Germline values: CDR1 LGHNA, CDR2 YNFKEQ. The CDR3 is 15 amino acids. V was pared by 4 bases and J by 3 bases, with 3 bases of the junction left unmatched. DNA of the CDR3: TGTGCCAGCAGCCGGAGGACTAGCGGGGAAGAGACCCAGTACTTC. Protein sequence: CASSRRTSGEETQYF.

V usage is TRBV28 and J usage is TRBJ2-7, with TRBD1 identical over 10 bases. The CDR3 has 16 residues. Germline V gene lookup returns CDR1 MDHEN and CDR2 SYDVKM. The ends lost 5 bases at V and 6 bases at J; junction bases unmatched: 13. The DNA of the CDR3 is TGTGCCAGCAGTACCCCCCACGGGACAGGGGTGAGCGAGCAGTACTTC. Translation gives CASSTPHGTGVSEQYF. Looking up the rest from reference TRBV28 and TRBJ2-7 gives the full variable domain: DVKVTQSSRYLVKRTGEKVFLECVQDMDHENMFWYRQDPGLGLRLIYFSYDVKMKEKGDIPEGYSVSREKKERFSLILESASTNQTSMYLCASSTPHGTGVSEQYFGPGTRLTVT.

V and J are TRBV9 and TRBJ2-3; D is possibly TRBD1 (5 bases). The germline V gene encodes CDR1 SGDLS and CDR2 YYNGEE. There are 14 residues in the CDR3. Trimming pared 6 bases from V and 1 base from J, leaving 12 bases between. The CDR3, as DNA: TGTGCCAGCACTCAGGGCGGACGCACAGATACGCAGTATTTT. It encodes CASTQGGRTDTQYF.

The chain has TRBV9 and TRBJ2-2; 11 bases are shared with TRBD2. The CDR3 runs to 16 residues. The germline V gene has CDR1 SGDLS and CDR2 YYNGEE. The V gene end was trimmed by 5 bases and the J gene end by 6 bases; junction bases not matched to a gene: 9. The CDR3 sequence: CASSPKLAGAPGELFF. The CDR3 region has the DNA TGTGCCAGCAGTCCCAAACTAGCGGGAGCCCCCGGGGAGCTGTTTTTT.

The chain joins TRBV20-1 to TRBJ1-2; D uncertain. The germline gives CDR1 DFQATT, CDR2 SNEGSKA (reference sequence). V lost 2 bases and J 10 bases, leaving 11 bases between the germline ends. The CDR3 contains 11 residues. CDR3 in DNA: TGCAGTGCTAGAAGGCTCTTTGACTACACCTTC. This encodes CSARRLFDYTF.

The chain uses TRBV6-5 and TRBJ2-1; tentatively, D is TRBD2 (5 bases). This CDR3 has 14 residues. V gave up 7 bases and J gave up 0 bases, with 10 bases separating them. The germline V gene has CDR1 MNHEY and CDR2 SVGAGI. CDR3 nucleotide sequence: TGTGCCAGCAAGCTAGCCTACTCCTACAATGAGCAGTTCTTC. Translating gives CASKLAYSYNEQFF.

The CDR3 region is CAWSVRDRVGNQPQHF. The CDR3 DNA follows: TGTGCCTGGAGTGTCCGGGACAGGGTCGGCAATCAGCCCCAGCATTTT. The chain couples TRBV30 to TRBJ1-5; TRBD1 matches at 9 bases. The length of the CDR3 is 16 residues. Germline values: CDR1 GTSNPN, CDR2 SVGIG (reference sequence). The V and J ends lost 0 bases and 2 bases, in that order; junction bases with no gene match: 5.

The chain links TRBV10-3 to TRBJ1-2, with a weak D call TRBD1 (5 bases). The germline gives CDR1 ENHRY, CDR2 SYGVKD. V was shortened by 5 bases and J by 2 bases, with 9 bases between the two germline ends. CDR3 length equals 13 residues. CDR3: CAISSGTNYGYTF. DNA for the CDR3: TGTGCCATCAGTTCCGGGACCAACTATGGCTACACCTTC.

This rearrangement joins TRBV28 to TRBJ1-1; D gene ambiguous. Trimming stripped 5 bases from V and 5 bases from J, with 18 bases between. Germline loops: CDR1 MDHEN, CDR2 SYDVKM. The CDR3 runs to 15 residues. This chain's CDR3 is CASSGRERAGTEAFF. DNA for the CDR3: TGTGCCAGCAGTGGGAGGGAGAGGGCCGGGACTGAAGCTTTCTTT.

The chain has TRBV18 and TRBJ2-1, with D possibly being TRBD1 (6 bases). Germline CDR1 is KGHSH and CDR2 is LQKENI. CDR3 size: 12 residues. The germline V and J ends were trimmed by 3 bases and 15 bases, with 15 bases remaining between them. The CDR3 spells CASSPGADPRFF. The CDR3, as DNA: TGTGCCAGCTCACCGGGGGCAGATCCGAGGTTCTTC.

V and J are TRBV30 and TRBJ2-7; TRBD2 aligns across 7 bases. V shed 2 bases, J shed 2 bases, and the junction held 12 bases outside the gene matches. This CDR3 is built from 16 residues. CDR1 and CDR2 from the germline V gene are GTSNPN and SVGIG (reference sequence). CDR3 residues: CAWSSPRYRGAYEQYF. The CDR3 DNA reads TGTGCCTGGAGTTCACCCCGGTACCGGGGGGCCTACGAGCAGTACTTC.